Below, 10 T cell receptor beta chains from the same sample are listed, as sequenced in a study of cytomegalovirus exposure and HLA in healthy donors. This PCR relied on a set of 60 Vbeta primers and 13 Jbeta primers. Clones were read by immunoSEQ multiplex PCR, and TCRdb kept only the in-frame ones, dropping some. The sample consists of approximately 76,000 clones, 79% of them appearing once. Sequenced input: PBMCs. These receptor sequences come from a man aged 25 to 40 in good health and CMV-seronegative.

The chain links TRBV7-2 to TRBJ1-1; 8 bases align to TRBD1. CDR3 length equals 15 residues. Germline CDR1 and CDR2: SGHTA and FQGNSA. J lost 5 bases, V lost 1 base, and 6 bases had no gene match. DNA for the CDR3: TGTGCCAGCAGCTTAGTAGGGGACAGGAAGACTGAAGCTTTCTTT. Translating it yields CASSLVGDRKTEAFF.

This rearrangement joins TRBV11-2 to TRBJ2-7; the match to TRBD2 covers 7 bases. CDR1 and CDR2 from the germline V gene are SGHAT and FQNNGV. The CDR3 sequence is 13 residues long. V lost 7 bases and J lost 2; bases outside the gene matches: 5. CDR3 bases: TGTGCCAGCACACGGACTAGGACCTACGAGCAGTACTTC. Its protein product is CASTRTRTYEQYF.

V and J are TRBV29-1 and TRBJ2-2, with 7 bases fitting TRBD2. Germline values: CDR1 SQVTM, CDR2 ANQGSEA. J was trimmed by 2 bases and V by 7 bases; bases with no gene match: 4. The CDR3 runs to 13 residues. The CDR3 sequence is CSGGTTNTGELFF. CDR3 in DNA: TGCAGCGGGGGGACTACCAACACCGGGGAGCTGTTTTTT.

The V call is TRBV4-3, the J call TRBJ2-3, with 8 bases aligning to TRBD2. CDR3 length: 17 residues. Trimming took 1 base from V and 3 from J; bases not matched to a gene: 9. Germline lookup yields CDR1 LGHNA and CDR2 YSLEER. The CDR3, as DNA: TGCGCCAGCAGCCAAGGCTTACTAGCGGCCTTGACAGATACGCAGTATTTT. Its protein product is CASSQGLLAALTDTQYF.

The genes are TRBV19 and TRBJ2-3; 9 bases are a match to TRBD2. J gave up 2 bases and V 7 bases, and 7 bases lay outside the gene matches. Germline V gene sequence: CDR1 LNHDA, CDR2 SQIVND (reference sequence). This CDR3 spans 15 amino acids. CDR3 sequence: CASTTTSGNTDTQYF. The CDR3 DNA reads TGTGCCAGTACCACGACTAGCGGCAACACAGATACGCAGTATTTT.

J is TRBJ2-3 and V is TRBV27, with D perhaps TRBD2 (6 bases). CDR1 and CDR2 from the germline V gene are MNHEY and SMNVEV (reference sequence). The CDR3 loop spans 16 amino acids. Trimming cost V 2 bases and J 2 bases, with 14 bases left between them. Here the CDR3 DNA reads TGTGCCAGCAGTTTAAGCCTAGGACTAAACACAGATACGCAGTATTTT. Translating it yields CASSLSLGLNTDTQYF.

The chain is built from TRBV14 and TRBJ1-1; D not certain. Trimming cost V 0 bases and J 0 bases, with 8 bases left between them. Per germline, CDR1 SGHDN and CDR2 FVKESK. The CDR3 runs 15 residues. This CDR3 is CASSQDPRLNTEAFF. CDR3 nucleotides: TGTGCCAGCAGCCAAGATCCCCGGTTGAACACTGAAGCTTTCTTT.

The genes are TRBV4-1 and TRBJ1-5; possibly TRBD1 for D (5 bases). Germline CDR1 and CDR2: MGHRA and YSYEKL. The CDR3 has 19 amino acids. The ends were cut back, 0 bases at V and 4 bases at J, with 22 bases in the middle. CDR3: CASSQDPRDRHFINQPQHF. CDR3 DNA sequence: TGCGCCAGCAGCCAAGATCCCCGTGACAGACACTTTATTAATCAGCCCCAGCATTTT.

This clone has just a few counts. V usage is TRBV7-2 and J usage is TRBJ2-3, with D unclear. This CDR3 contains 12 residues. Germline CDR1 and CDR2: SGHTA and FQGNSA. Trimming cost V 5 bases and J 4 bases, with 7 bases left between them. The CDR3 loop is CASSRSADTQYF. The CDR3 region has the DNA TGTGCCAGCAGCCGCAGCGCAGATACGCAGTATTTT.

The table lists this clone with a few counts. The J gene is TRBJ1-2, the V gene TRBV6-5; TRBD1 agrees at 8 bases. The ends lost 5 bases at V and 5 bases at J; junction bases unmatched: 7. Germline V lookup: CDR1 MNHEY, CDR2 SVGAGI. The CDR3 has 14 amino acids. DNA of the CDR3: TGTGCCAGCAGTCCCTGGGGGACAGGATATGGCTACACCTTC. Amino acids: CASSPWGTGYGYTF.